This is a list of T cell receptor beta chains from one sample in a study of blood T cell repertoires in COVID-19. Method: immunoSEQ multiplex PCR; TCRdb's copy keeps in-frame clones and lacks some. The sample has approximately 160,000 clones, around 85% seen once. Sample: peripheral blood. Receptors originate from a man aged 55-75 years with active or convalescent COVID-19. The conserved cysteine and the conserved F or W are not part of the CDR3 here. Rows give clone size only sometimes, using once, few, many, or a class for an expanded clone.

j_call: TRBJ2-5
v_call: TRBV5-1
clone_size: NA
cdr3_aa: ASSSGAGGPETQY

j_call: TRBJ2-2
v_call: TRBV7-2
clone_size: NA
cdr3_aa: ASSLYANTGELF

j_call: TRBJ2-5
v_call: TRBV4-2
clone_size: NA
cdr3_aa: ASSQDAGGAKTQY

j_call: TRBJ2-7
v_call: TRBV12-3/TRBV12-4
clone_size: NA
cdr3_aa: ASSLSGYEQY

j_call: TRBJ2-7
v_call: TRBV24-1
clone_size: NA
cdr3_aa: ATSDLAGYEQY

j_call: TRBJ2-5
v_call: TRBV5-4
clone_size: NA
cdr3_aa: ASSTLAGGPQETQY

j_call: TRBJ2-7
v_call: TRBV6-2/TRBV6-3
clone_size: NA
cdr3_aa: ASSYSRGSYEQY

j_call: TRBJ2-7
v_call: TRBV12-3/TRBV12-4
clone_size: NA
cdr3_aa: ASSFDFYEQY

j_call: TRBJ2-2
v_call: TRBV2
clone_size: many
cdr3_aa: ASSRGTGELF

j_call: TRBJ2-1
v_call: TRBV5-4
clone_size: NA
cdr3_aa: ASSLGGTTGINEQF

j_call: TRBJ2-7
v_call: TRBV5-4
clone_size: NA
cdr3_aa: ASSDYAGTSSYEQY

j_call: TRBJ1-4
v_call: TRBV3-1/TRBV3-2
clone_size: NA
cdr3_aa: ASSQEDRDRV

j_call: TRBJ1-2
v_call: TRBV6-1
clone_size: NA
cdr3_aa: ASSERPGSLTGYT

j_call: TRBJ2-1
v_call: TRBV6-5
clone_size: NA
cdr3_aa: ASTHSVSSYNEQF

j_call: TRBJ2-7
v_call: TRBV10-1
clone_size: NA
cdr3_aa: ASRADRDRGYEQY

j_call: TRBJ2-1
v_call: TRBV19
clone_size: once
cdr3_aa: ASRRDPTGSGNNEQF

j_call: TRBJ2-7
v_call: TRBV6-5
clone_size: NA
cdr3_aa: ASSEVGGYEQY

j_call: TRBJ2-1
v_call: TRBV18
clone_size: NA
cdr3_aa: ASTVGEGKYNEQF

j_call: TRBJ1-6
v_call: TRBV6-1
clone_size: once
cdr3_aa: ASSEAETVNNSPLH

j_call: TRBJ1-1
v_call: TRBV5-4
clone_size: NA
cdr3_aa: ASSLLRVDTEAF

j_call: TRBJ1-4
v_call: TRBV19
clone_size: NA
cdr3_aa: ASSQDRDREKLF

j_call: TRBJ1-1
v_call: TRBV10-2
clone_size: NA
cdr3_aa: ASRDRGGTEAF

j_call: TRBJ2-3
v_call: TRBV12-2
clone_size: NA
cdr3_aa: ASRLGTSGGAGDTQY

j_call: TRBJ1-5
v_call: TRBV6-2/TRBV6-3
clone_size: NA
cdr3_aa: ASSSGQGRGNQPQH

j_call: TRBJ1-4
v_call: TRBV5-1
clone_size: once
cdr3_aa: ASSLGSEEKLF

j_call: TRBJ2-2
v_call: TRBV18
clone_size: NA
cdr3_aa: ASSPQGLNTGELF

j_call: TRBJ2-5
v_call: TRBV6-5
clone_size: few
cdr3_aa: ASRLAGGETQY

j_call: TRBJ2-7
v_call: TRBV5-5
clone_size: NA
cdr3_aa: ASSSRGGEARSYEQY

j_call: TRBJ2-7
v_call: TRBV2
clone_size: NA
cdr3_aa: ASSEGGAGDYEQY

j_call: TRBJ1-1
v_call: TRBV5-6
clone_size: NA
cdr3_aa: ASSLASNTEAF

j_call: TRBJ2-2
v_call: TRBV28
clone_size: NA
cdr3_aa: ASSHQPTTGSTGELF

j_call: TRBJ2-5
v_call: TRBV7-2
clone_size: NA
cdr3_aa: ASSSRYRDYKETQY

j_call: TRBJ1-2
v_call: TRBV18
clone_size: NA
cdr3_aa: ASSPPGGEKVGYGYT

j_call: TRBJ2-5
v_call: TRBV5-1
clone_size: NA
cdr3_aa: ASSLAQLAEETQY

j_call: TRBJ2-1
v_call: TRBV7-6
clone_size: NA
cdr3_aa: ASSSTGTTEQF

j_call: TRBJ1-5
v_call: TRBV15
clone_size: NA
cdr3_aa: ATKGGQANQPQH

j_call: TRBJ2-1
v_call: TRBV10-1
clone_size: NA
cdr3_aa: ASSERRTSGESTYNEQF

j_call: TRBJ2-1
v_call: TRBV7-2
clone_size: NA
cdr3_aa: ASSLAQGRNEQF

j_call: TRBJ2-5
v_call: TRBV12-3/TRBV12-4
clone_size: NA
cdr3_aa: ASRWTGQETQY

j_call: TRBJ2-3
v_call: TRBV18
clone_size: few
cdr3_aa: ASSLGGNTDTQY

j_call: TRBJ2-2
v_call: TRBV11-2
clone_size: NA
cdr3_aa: ASGDVGALNTGELF

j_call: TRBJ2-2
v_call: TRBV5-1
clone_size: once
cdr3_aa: ASSLGRGRGTGELF

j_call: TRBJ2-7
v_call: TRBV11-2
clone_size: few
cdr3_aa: ASSLDVTSGGLFYEQY

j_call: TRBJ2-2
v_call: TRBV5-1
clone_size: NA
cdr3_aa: ASSRSGRDTGELF

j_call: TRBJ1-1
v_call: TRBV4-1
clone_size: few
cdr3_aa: ASSLQGDTEAF

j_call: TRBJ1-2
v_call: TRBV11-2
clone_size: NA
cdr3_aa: ASSSGGFGYT

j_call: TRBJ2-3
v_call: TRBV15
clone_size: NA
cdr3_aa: ATSTGGSGADTQY

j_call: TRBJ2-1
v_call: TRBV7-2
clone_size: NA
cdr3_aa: ASSLALGEGPYNEQF

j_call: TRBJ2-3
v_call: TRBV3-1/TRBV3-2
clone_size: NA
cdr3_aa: ASSQGTPRGDTQY

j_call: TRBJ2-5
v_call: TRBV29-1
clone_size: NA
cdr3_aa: SVEGPGQETQY

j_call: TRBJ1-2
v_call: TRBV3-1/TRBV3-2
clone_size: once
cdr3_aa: ASSQGTGGIRYGYT